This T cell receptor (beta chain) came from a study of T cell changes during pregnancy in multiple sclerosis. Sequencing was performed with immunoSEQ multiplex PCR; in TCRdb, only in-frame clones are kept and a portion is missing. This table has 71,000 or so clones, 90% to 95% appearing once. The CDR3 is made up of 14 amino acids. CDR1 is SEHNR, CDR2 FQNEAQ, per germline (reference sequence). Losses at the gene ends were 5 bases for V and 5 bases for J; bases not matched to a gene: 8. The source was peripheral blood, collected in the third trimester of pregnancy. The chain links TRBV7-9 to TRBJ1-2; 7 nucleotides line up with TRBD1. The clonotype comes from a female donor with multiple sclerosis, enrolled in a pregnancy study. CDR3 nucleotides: TGTGCCAGCAGCCTAAGACAGGGAAGGTATGGCTACACCTTC. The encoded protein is CASSLRQGRYGYTF.